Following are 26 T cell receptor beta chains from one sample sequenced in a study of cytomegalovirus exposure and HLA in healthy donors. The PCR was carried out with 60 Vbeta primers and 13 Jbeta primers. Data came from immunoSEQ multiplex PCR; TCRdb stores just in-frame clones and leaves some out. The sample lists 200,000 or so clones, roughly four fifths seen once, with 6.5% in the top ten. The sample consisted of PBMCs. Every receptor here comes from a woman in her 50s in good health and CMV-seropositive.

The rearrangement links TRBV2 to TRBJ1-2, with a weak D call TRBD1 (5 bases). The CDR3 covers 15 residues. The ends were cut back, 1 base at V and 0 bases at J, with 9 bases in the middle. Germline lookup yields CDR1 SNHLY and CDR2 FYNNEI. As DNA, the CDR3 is TGTGCCAGCAGTGAAGGGGGGGGAGCTAACTATGGCTACACCTTC. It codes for CASSEGGGANYGYTF.

The CDR3 DNA is TGTGCCAGTAGTGCAGCGGGGGGGCCTCATACGCAGTATTTT. Residues: CASSAAGGPHTQYF. This rearrangement joins TRBV19 to TRBJ2-3, with TRBD2 matching over 10 bases. The CDR3 is 14 amino acids. V gave up 5 bases and J gave up 7 bases; unmatched junction bases: 6. From germline, CDR1 is LNHDA and CDR2 SQIVND (reference sequence).

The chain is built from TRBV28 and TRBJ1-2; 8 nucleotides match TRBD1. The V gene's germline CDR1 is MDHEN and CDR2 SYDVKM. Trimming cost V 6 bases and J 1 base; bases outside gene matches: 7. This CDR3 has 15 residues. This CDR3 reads CASRVPGQDNYGYTF. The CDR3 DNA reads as TGTGCCAGCAGGGTACCGGGACAGGATAACTATGGCTACACCTTC.

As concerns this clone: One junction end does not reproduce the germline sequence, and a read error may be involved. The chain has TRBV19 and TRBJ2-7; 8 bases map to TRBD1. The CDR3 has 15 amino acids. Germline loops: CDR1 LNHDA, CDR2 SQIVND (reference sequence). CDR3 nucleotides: TGTGCCAGTAGTATAGTCTGGACAGGGTCCTCCGAGCAGTACTTC. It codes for CASSIVWTGSSEQYF. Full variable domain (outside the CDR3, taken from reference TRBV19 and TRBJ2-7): DGGITQSPKYLFRKEGQNVTLSCEQNLNHDAMYWYRQDPGQGLRLIYYSQIVNDFQKGDIAEGYSVSREKKESFPLTVTSAQKNPTAFYLCASSIVWTGSSEQYFGPGTRLTVT.

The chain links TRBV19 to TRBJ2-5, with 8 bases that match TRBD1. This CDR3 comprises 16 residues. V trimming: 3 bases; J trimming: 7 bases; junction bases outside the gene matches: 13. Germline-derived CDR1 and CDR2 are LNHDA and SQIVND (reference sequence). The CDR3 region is CASSMNPPGQGWTQYF. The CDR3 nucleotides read TGTGCCAGTAGTATGAACCCTCCAGGACAGGGCTGGACCCAGTACTTC.

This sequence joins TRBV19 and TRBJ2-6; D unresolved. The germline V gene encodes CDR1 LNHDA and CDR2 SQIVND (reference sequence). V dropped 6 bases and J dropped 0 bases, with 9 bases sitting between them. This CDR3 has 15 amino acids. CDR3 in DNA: TGTGCCAGTAGATTCGCTAGCTCTGGGGCCAACGTCCTGACTTTC. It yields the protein CASRFASSGANVLTF. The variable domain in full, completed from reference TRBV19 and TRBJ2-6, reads DGGITQSPKYLFRKEGQNVTLSCEQNLNHDAMYWYRQDPGQGLRLIYYSQIVNDFQKGDIAEGYSVSREKKESFPLTVTSAQKNPTAFYLCASRFASSGANVLTFGAGSRLTVL.

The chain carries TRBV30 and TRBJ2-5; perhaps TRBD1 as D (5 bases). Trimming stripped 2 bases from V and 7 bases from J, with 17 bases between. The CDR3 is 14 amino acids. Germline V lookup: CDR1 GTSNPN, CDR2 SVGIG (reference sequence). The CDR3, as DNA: TGTGCCTGGAGTCCGAACAGGCCGGCAGGGACCCAGTACTTC. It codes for CAWSPNRPAGTQYF.

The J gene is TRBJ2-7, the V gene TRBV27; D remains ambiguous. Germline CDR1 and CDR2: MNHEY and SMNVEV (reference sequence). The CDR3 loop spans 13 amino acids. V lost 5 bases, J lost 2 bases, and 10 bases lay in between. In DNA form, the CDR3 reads TGTGCCAGCAGTGGTATCAACACCTACGAGCAGTACTTC. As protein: CASSGINTYEQYF.

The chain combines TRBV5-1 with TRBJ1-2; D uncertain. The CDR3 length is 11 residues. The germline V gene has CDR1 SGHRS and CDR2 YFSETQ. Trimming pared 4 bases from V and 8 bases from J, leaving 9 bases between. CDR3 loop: CASSGSGGYTF. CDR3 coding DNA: TGCGCCAGCAGCGGCTCGGGAGGCTACACCTTC.

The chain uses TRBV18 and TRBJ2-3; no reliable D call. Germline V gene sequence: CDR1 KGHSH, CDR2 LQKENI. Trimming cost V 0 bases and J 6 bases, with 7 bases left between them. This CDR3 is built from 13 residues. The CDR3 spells CASSPPSWDTQYF. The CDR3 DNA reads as TGTGCCAGCTCACCACCGAGTTGGGATACGCAGTATTTT.

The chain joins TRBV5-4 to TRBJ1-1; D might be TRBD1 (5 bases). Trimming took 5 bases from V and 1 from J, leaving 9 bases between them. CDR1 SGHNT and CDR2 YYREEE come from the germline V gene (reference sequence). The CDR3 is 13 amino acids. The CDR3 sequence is CASRGEENTEAFF. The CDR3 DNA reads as TGTGCCAGCAGGGGGGAGGAGAACACTGAAGCTTTCTTT.

The CDR3 region has the DNA TGTGCCTCGGGAGTTGGGGACAGTCTTTGGAACACTGAAGCTTTCTTT. Its translation: CASGVGDSLWNTEAFF. This chain links TRBV30 with TRBJ1-1; TRBD1 matches 7 bases. Germline assignment: CDR1 GTSNPN and CDR2 SVGIG (reference sequence). V shed 7 bases, J shed 1 base, and the junction held 15 bases outside the gene matches. There are 16 residues in the CDR3.

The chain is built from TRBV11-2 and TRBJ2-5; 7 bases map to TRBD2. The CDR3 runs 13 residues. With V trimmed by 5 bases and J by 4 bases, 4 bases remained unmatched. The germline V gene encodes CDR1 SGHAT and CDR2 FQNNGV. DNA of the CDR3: TGTGCCAGCAGCCCTGGGAGGGTAGAGACCCAGTACTTC. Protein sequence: CASSPGRVETQYF.

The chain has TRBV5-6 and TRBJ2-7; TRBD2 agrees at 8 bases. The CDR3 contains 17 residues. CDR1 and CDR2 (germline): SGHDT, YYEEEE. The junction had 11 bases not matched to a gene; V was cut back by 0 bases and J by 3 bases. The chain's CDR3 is CASSLARGASGHYEQYF. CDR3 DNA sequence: TGTGCCAGCAGCTTGGCCCGGGGTGCTAGCGGGCACTACGAGCAGTACTTC.

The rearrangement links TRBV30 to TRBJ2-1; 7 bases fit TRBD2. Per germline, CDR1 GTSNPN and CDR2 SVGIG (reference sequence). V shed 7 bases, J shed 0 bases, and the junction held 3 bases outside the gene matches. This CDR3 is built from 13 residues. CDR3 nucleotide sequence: TGTGCCTCACCTAGCGGCTCCTACAATGAGCAGTTCTTC. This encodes CASPSGSYNEQFF.

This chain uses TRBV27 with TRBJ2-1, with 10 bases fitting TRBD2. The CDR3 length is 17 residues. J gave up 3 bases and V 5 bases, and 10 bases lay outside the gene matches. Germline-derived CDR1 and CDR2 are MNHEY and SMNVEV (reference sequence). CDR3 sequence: CASSPTFLAGVYNEQFF. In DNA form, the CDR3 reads TGTGCCAGCAGTCCCACCTTCCTAGCGGGAGTCTACAATGAGCAGTTCTTC.

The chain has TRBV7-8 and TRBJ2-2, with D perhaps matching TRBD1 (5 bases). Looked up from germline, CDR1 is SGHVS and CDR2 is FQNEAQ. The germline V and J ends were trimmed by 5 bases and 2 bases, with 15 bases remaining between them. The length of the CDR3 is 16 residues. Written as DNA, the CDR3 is TGTGCCAGCAGCCCGTTCGGAACAGGAAACACCGGGGAGCTGTTTTTT. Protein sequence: CASSPFGTGNTGELFF. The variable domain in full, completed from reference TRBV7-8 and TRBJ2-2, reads GAGVSQSPRYKVAKRGQDVALRCDPISGHVSLFWYQQALGQGPEFLTYFQNEAQLDKSGLPSDRFFAERPEGSVSTLKIQRTQQEDSAVYLCASSPFGTGNTGELFFGEGSRLTVL.

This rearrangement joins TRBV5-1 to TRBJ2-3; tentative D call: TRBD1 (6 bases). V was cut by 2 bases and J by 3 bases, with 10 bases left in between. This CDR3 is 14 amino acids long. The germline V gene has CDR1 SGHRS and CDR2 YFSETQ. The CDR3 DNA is TGCGCCAGCAGCTTAACAGGGTGGACAGATACGCAGTATTTT. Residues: CASSLTGWTDTQYF.

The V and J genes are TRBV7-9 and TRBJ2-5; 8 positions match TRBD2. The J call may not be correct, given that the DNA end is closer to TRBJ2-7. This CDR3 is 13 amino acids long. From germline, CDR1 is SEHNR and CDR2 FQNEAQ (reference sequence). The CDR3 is CASSPSGGTEQYF. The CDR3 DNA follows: TGTGCCAGCAGCCCGTCGGGGGGGACCGAGCAGTACTTC.

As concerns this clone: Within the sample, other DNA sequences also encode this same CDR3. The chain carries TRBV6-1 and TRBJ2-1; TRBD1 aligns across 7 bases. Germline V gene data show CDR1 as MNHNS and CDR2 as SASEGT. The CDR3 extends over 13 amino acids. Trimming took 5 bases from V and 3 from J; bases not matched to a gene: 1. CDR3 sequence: CASSRDSYNEQFF. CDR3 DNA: TGTGCCAGCAGTAGGGACAGCTACAATGAGCAGTTCTTC.

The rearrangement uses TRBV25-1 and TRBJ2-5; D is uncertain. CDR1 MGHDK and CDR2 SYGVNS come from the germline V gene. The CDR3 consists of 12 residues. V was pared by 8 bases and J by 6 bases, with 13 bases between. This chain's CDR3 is CASPWAAKTQYF. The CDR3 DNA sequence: TGTGCCAGCCCTTGGGCAGCAAAGACCCAGTACTTC.

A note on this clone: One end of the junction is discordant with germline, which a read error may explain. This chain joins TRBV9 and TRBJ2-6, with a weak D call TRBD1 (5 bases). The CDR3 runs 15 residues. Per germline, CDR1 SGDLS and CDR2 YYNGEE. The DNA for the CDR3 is TGTGCCAGCAGCGTACGTAGCTCTGGGGCCAACGGCCTGACTTTC. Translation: CASSVRSSGANGLTF.

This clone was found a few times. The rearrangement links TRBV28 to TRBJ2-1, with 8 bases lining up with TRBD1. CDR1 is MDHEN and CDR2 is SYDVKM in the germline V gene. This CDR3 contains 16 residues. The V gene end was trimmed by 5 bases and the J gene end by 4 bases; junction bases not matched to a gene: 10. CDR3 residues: CASSRLQGGLYNEQFF. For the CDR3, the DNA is TGTGCCAGCAGTCGATTACAGGGGGGCCTTTACAATGAGCAGTTCTTC.

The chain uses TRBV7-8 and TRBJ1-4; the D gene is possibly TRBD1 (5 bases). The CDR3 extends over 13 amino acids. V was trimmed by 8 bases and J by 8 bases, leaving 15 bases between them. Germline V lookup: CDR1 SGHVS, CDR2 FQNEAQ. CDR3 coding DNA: TGTGCCAGCTCCTTAAGGGGTTGGGAAAAACTGTTTTTT. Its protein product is CASSLRGWEKLFF. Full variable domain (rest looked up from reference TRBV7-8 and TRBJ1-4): GAGVSQSPRYKVAKRGQDVALRCDPISGHVSLFWYQQALGQGPEFLTYFQNEAQLDKSGLPSDRFFAERPEGSVSTLKIQRTQQEDSAVYLCASSLRGWEKLFFGSGTQLSVL.

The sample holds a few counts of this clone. CDR3 amino acids: CASSINRGRRGNTIYF. The CDR3 DNA reads as TGTGCCAGTAGTATAAACAGGGGGCGCCGTGGAAACACCATATATTTT. The chain carries TRBV19 and TRBJ1-3, with 9 bases aligning to TRBD1. Germline V gene sequence: CDR1 LNHDA, CDR2 SQIVND (reference sequence). The CDR3 has 16 amino acids. V trimming: 2 bases; J trimming: 3 bases; junction bases outside the gene matches: 5.

The CDR3 coding sequence is TGTGCCAGCAGTTCCTGGACAGGGGGAAACACCATATATTTT. Translating gives CASSSWTGGNTIYF. V gene TRBV6-1 combines with J gene TRBJ1-3; 8 nucleotides agree with TRBD1. The germline CDR1 and CDR2 sequences are MNHNS and SASEGT. The CDR3 runs to 14 residues. V dropped 5 bases and J dropped 4; count of bases not matched to a gene: 4.